The 32 T cell receptor beta chains reported below all come from one sample, sequenced in a study of T cell changes during pregnancy in multiple sclerosis. The method was immunoSEQ multiplex PCR; TCRdb's version includes in-frame clones alone and lacks a portion of them. This table holds 40,000 to 50,000 clones, around 92% found once. Sequenced here: CD4+ T cells from peripheral blood mononuclear cells, sampled in the third trimester of pregnancy. The source of these receptors is a female donor with multiple sclerosis, enrolled in a pregnancy study.

The chain combines TRBV7-2 with TRBJ2-1; D possibly corresponds to TRBD2 (5 bases). This CDR3 has 16 amino acids. V was pared by 5 bases and J by 4 bases, with 18 bases between. Germline V gives CDR1 SGHTA, CDR2 FQGNSA. In DNA form, the CDR3 reads TGTGCCAGCAGCCCCCTAGGAGGCCCCCCGTACAATGAGCAGTTCTTC. Protein sequence: CASSPLGGPPYNEQFF.

The chain joins TRBV10-3 to TRBJ2-2; D is unresolved. The CDR3 runs 12 residues. V was pared by 6 bases and J by 1 base, with 3 bases between. Germline lookup yields CDR1 ENHRY and CDR2 SYGVKD. This chain's CDR3 is CAIRQNTGELFF. The CDR3 DNA sequence: TGTGCCATCAGACAGAACACCGGGGAGCTGTTTTTT.

The V and J genes are TRBV18 and TRBJ2-5; no definite D call. Germline CDR1 KGHSH, CDR2 LQKENI. The V end was cut by 0 bases, the J end by 5 bases, with 7 bases between. The CDR3 runs 13 residues. DNA for the CDR3: TGTGCCAGCTCACCACCTCGGTCCGAGACCCAGTACTTC. Its translation is CASSPPRSETQYF.

The chain has TRBV5-5 and TRBJ2-7; a weak D match, TRBD1 (7 bases). The CDR3 runs to 15 residues. Germline CDR1 is SGHKS and CDR2 is YYEKEE (reference sequence). Trimming removed 1 base at V and 3 bases at J, with 14 bases between. DNA of the CDR3: TGTGCCAGCAGCTTGTGGGGTCAGGGGGGCTACGAGCAGTACTTC. It encodes CASSLWGQGGYEQYF.

J is TRBJ2-7 and V is TRBV6-5, with 9 bases fitting TRBD2. Germline V gives CDR1 MNHEY, CDR2 SVGAGI. The CDR3 runs to 13 residues. Trimming cost V 8 bases and J 3 bases; bases outside gene matches: 5. CDR3 in amino acids: CASSGTSNYEQYF. The CDR3 coding sequence is TGTGCCAGCTCCGGGACTAGCAACTACGAGCAGTACTTC.

This rearrangement joins TRBV6-5 to TRBJ2-1; TRBD1 agrees at 7 bases. This CDR3 is built from 14 residues. The germline V gene encodes CDR1 MNHEY and CDR2 SVGAGI. The J segment lost 5 bases and the V segment lost 3 bases, leaving 4 bases of the junction unmatched. The CDR3 reads CASSYQGVDNEQFF. DNA for the CDR3: TGTGCCAGCAGTTATCAGGGGGTGGACAATGAGCAGTTCTTC.

The CDR3, as DNA: TGTGCCAGCAGAAGCGGGCCGGCCGGACAGCCCCAGCATTTT. This translates into CASRSGPAGQPQHF. The V call is TRBV28, the J call TRBJ1-5; D gene ambiguous. In germline, CDR1 is MDHEN, CDR2 SYDVKM. There are 14 residues in the CDR3. V lost 6 bases and J 7 bases, leaving 16 bases between the germline ends.

A note on this clone: Distinct nucleotide sequences in the sample also encode this CDR3. The V gene is TRBV5-1, the J gene TRBJ2-1, with 11 nucleotides matching TRBD2. The CDR3 length is 16 residues. The germline V gene encodes CDR1 SGHRS and CDR2 YFSETQ. With V trimmed by 1 base and J by 0 bases, 0 bases remained unmatched. DNA for the CDR3: TGCGCCAGCAGCTTGACTAGCGGGAGCTCCTACAATGAGCAGTTCTTC. It translates to CASSLTSGSSYNEQFF.

The genes are TRBV4-1 and TRBJ2-3; no clear D gene. Deletions cut 0 bases from V and 7 bases from J, with 8 bases between. This CDR3 is built from 13 residues. In germline, CDR1 is MGHRA, CDR2 YSYEKL. This CDR3 reads CASSQEQTYTQYF. CDR3 DNA: TGCGCCAGCAGCCAAGAGCAGACATATACGCAGTATTTT.

The V and J genes are TRBV28 and TRBJ2-2, with D possibly being TRBD2 (6 bases). V lost 3 bases, J lost 0 bases, and 14 bases lay in between. The CDR3 spans 17 residues. Germline CDR1 is MDHEN and CDR2 is SYDVKM. The CDR3 bases are TGTGCCAGCAGTTTCCTCGGGGCGGGGACGAACACCGGGGAGCTGTTTTTT. This sequence encodes CASSFLGAGTNTGELFF. Looking up the rest from reference TRBV28 and TRBJ2-2 gives the full variable domain: DVKVTQSSRYLVKRTGEKVFLECVQDMDHENMFWYRQDPGLGLRLIYFSYDVKMKEKGDIPEGYSVSREKKERFSLILESASTNQTSMYLCASSFLGAGTNTGELFFGEGSRLTVL.

The chain recombines TRBV5-4 with TRBJ2-2; D is possibly TRBD1 (5 bases). Germline CDR1 SGHNT, CDR2 YYREEE (reference sequence). With 1 base removed from V and 1 base from J, the gap between germline ends came to 8 bases. The length of the CDR3 is 15 residues. The CDR3 loop is CASSLQGRNTGELFF. The CDR3 region has the DNA TGTGCCAGCAGCTTGCAGGGTCGGAACACCGGGGAGCTGTTTTTT.

V gene TRBV7-9 combines with J gene TRBJ2-7; perhaps TRBD2 as D (5 bases). Trimming left V 0 bases short and J 7 bases short, with 10 bases between. The CDR3 runs to 13 residues. The germline gives CDR1 SEHNR, CDR2 FQNEAQ (reference sequence). This chain's CDR3 is CASSLALRGEQYF. The DNA for the CDR3 is TGTGCCAGCAGCTTAGCGCTAAGAGGGGAGCAGTACTTC.

The chain combines TRBV11-3 with TRBJ2-5; 9 bases align to TRBD2. This CDR3 is built from 17 residues. Trimming cost V 3 bases and J 2 bases; bases outside gene matches: 10. Germline V gene lookup returns CDR1 SGHNT and CDR2 YENEEA. The CDR3 DNA reads TGTGCCAGCAGCTTGGGGGCGGGAGGGCCCCAACAAGAGACCCAGTACTTC. Translation gives CASSLGAGGPQQETQYF.

J is TRBJ2-2 and V is TRBV7-2, with D possibly matching TRBD2 (6 bases). There are 16 residues in the CDR3. The germline V and J ends were trimmed by 5 bases and 7 bases, with 20 bases remaining between them. Germline V gene lookup returns CDR1 SGHTA and CDR2 FQGNSA. The DNA for the CDR3 is TGTGCCAGCAGCCAACGGACTGGGGGAGGCCGCGGGGAGCTGTTTTTT. Protein product: CASSQRTGGGRGELFF.

The CDR3 DNA is TGTGCCAGCAGTTTGAGTCGGGAGGGCCAAAGTCTCGGGGAGCTGTTTTTT. This codes for CASSLSREGQSLGELFF. This chain connects TRBV28 to TRBJ2-2; 8 nucleotides agree with TRBD2. V lost 3 bases and J lost 7; bases outside the gene matches: 13. Germline CDR1 is MDHEN and CDR2 is SYDVKM. This CDR3 contains 17 residues.

This chain joins TRBV19 and TRBJ2-3, with 13 bases fitting TRBD2. This CDR3 is built from 15 residues. Germline assignment: CDR1 LNHDA and CDR2 SQIVND (reference sequence). With V trimmed by 3 bases and J by 9 bases, 6 bases remained unmatched. The CDR3 DNA is TGTGCCAGTAGTATTACTGGGACTAGCGGGAAAACGCAGTATTTT. As protein: CASSITGTSGKTQYF.

The chain links TRBV15 to TRBJ1-1; the D is unclear. The CDR3 spans 13 residues. Deletions cut 6 bases from V and 3 bases from J, with 11 bases between. Germline V gene sequence: CDR1 LNHNV, CDR2 YYDKDF (reference sequence). CDR3 nucleotide sequence: TGTGCCACCAGGGGCGGAGGTCACACTGAAGCTTTCTTT. This gives the protein CATRGGGHTEAFF.

The chain has TRBV19 and TRBJ2-1, with a possible D match to TRBD2 (5 bases). The CDR3 loop spans 15 amino acids. V was trimmed by 0 bases and J by 4 bases, leaving 10 bases between them. Germline V gene lookup returns CDR1 LNHDA and CDR2 SQIVND (reference sequence). The CDR3 bases are TGTGCCAGTAGTATAGATGGGAGTCGTTACAATGAGCAGTTCTTC. It is translated as CASSIDGSRYNEQFF.

J is TRBJ2-5 and V is TRBV7-2; 12 bases align to TRBD2. V lost 5 bases to trimming and J lost 4 bases; unmatched junction nucleotides: 11. Germline V gene data show CDR1 as SGHTA and CDR2 as FQGNSA. The CDR3 is made up of 17 amino acids. The CDR3 nucleotides are TGTGCCAGCAGCCAAGGTGGGCTAGCGGGAGGGACAGAGACCCAGTACTTC. As protein: CASSQGGLAGGTETQYF.

This rearrangement joins TRBV28 to TRBJ1-2, with D uncertain. Germline V gene sequence: CDR1 MDHEN, CDR2 SYDVKM. V lost 2 bases to trimming and J lost 5 bases, with 6 bases between them. The CDR3 covers 12 residues. CDR3: CASSLDKYGYTF. CDR3 sequence (DNA): TGTGCCAGCAGTTTAGACAAGTATGGCTACACCTTC.

The gene calls are TRBV28 and TRBJ2-1; TRBD2 matches 10 bases. In germline, CDR1 is MDHEN, CDR2 SYDVKM. V lost 5 bases, J lost 0 bases, and 1 base stayed unmatched. This CDR3 is built from 15 residues. The CDR3 loop reads CASSGLADSYNEQFF. CDR3 coding DNA: TGTGCCAGCAGTGGACTAGCGGACTCCTACAATGAGCAGTTCTTC.

The chain links TRBV6-1 to TRBJ1-1, with TRBD1 matching over 8 bases. The germline gives CDR1 MNHNS, CDR2 SASEGT. V dropped 6 bases and J dropped 4; count of bases not matched to a gene: 4. This CDR3 spans 13 amino acids. The CDR3 here is CASRNTGGTEAFF. In nucleotides, the CDR3 is TGTGCCAGCAGGAATACAGGGGGCACTGAAGCTTTCTTT.

The CDR3 loop reads CASSRYGGSHNEQFF. Here the CDR3 DNA reads TGTGCCAGCAGCCGATACGGGGGGAGCCACAATGAGCAGTTCTTC. The chain joins TRBV14 to TRBJ2-1, with 7 positions matching TRBD2. Germline trimming cut 4 bases from V and 5 bases from J; bases unmatched to any gene: 8. This CDR3 comprises 15 residues. The germline V gene has CDR1 SGHDN and CDR2 FVKESK. Full variable domain (outside the CDR3, taken from reference TRBV14 and TRBJ2-1): EAGVTQFPSHSVIEKGQTVTLRCDPISGHDNLYWYRRVMGKEIKFLLHFVKESKQDESGMPNNRFLAERTGGTYSTLKVQPAELEDSGVYFCASSRYGGSHNEQFFGPGTRLTVL.

There are a few counts of this clone. V gene TRBV28 combines with J gene TRBJ1-1, with TRBD1 matching 8 bases. J gave up 10 bases and V 4 bases, and 5 bases lay outside the gene matches. This CDR3 is built from 12 residues. CDR1 is MDHEN and CDR2 is SYDVKM in the germline V gene. CDR3 sequence reads: CASSSKTGGAFF. The DNA for the CDR3 is TGTGCCAGCAGTTCTAAAACAGGGGGAGCTTTCTTT.

This clone was counted between two and nine times. The V and J genes are TRBV11-1 and TRBJ2-7; 11 bases agree with TRBD2. Trimming at V came to 2 bases and at J to 12 bases, leaving 12 bases not matched to a gene. The CDR3 is 15 amino acids. Germline CDR1 reads SGHAT; CDR2 reads FQDESV (reference sequence). CDR3 sequence: CASSLQRSGTSGLYF. Here the CDR3 DNA reads TGTGCCAGCAGCTTACAAAGATCCGGGACTAGCGGTCTGTACTTC.

This chain connects TRBV29-1 to TRBJ2-1; D unclear. Germline V gene lookup returns CDR1 SQVTM and CDR2 ANQGSEA. Trimming cost V 5 bases and J 8 bases, with 13 bases left between them. The CDR3 consists of 12 residues. CDR3 residues: CSVQSSWHEQFF. The CDR3 region has the DNA TGCAGCGTTCAATCTAGTTGGCATGAGCAGTTCTTC.

The chain combines TRBV5-1 with TRBJ2-2; 7 nucleotides agree with TRBD1. The CDR3 is 15 amino acids. Trimming removed 4 bases from V and 4 bases from J; junction bases left unmatched: 7. CDR1 and CDR2 from the germline V gene are SGHRS and YFSETQ. As DNA, the CDR3 is TGCGCCAGCAGCCCCACGACAGGGTTCACCGGGGAGCTGTTTTTT. Encoded protein: CASSPTTGFTGELFF.

The gene calls are TRBV30 and TRBJ2-1; TRBD1 agrees at 8 bases. V gave up 4 bases and J gave up 7 bases; unmatched junction bases: 12. From germline, CDR1 is GTSNPN and CDR2 SVGIG (reference sequence). This CDR3 is 15 amino acids long. DNA of the CDR3: TGTGCCTGGAATAATGACAGGGGTAGGATGAATGAGCAGTTCTTC. Residues: CAWNNDRGRMNEQFF.

This chain joins TRBV28 and TRBJ2-7, with 9 bases matching TRBD2. This CDR3 has 16 residues. The V gene end was trimmed by 4 bases and the J gene end by 7 bases; junction bases not matched to a gene: 14. The germline V gene encodes CDR1 MDHEN and CDR2 SYDVKM. The CDR3 DNA is TGTGCCAGCAGTTCCGCGGGAGGGCCGGGCTTGAGGGAGCAGTACTTC. This codes for CASSSAGGPGLREQYF.

The chain carries TRBV25-1 and TRBJ2-6, with D tentatively TRBD2 (6 bases). The CDR3 length is 15 residues. Germline-derived CDR1 and CDR2 are MGHDK and SYGVNS. Between the trimmed V and J ends, which lost 7 bases and 3 bases, there was a span of 13 bases. The CDR3, as DNA: TGTGCCAGCACCCCAAGCGGGTATGGGGCCAACGTCCTGACTTTC. Amino acid sequence: CASTPSGYGANVLTF. The entire variable domain, with the rest obtained from reference TRBV25-1 and TRBJ2-6, is as follows: EADIYQTPRYLVIGTGKKITLECSQTMGHDKMYWYQQDPGMELHLIHYSYGVNSTEKGDLSSESTVSRIRTEHFPLTLESARPSHTSQYLCASTPSGYGANVLTFGAGSRLTVL.

The chain uses TRBV6-6 and TRBJ2-5; TRBD2 matches at 13 bases. V lost 6 bases, J lost 5 bases, and 9 bases stayed unmatched. The CDR3 has 16 residues. Germline V gene sequence: CDR1 MNHNY, CDR2 SVGAGI (reference sequence). CDR3: CASSPLLAGGLETQYF. The CDR3 region has the DNA TGTGCCAGCAGCCCTTTACTAGCGGGAGGGCTGGAGACCCAGTACTTC.

With respect to this clone: One junction end disagrees with the germline gene, perhaps due to a read error. The chain joins TRBV7-7 to TRBJ2-2; D gene unclear. CDR3 length: 15 amino acids. Germline V gene lookup returns CDR1 SSHAT and CDR2 FNYEAQ (reference sequence). The CDR3 loop reads CASSATGPPTGELFF. CDR3 DNA sequence: TGTGCTAGCAGCGCAACGGGTCCCCCGACCGGGGAGCTGTTTTTT. Full variable domain (rest looked up from reference TRBV7-7 and TRBJ2-2): GAGVSQSPRYKVTKRGQDVTLRCDPISSHATLYWYQQALGQGPEFLTYFNYEAQPDKSGLPSDRFSAERPEGSISTLTIQRTEQRDSAMYRCASSATGPPTGELFFGEGSRLTVL.